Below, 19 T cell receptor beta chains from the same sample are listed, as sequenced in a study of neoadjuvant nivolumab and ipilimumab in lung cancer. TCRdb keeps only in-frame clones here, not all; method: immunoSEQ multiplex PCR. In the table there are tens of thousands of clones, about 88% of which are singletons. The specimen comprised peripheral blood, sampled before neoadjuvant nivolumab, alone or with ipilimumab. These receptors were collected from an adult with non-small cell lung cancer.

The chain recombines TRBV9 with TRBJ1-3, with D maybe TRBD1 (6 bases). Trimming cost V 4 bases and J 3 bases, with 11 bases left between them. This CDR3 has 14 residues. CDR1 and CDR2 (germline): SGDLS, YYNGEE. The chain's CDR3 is CASSPQGGGNTIYF. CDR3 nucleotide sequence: TGTGCCAGCAGCCCACAGGGCGGTGGAAACACCATATATTTT.

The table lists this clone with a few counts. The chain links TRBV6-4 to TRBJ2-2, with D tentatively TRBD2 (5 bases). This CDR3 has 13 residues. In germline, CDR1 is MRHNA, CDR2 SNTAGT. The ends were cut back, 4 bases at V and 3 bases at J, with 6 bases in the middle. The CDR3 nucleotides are TGTGCCAGCAGTGCAGCGGACACCGGGGAGCTGTTTTTT. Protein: CASSAADTGELFF.

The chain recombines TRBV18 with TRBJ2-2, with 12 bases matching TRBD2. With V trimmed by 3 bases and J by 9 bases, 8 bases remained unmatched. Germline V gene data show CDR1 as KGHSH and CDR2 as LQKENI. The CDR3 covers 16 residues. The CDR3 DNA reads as TGTGCCAGCTCACCCGCGACTAGCGGGAGTAAAAGGGAGCTGTTTTTT. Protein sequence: CASSPATSGSKRELFF.

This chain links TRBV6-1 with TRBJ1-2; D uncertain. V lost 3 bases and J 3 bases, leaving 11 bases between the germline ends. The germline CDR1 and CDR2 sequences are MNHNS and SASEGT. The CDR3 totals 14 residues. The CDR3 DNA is TGTGCCAGCAGTGACGGTTGGCGGGACTATGGCTACACCTTC. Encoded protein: CASSDGWRDYGYTF.

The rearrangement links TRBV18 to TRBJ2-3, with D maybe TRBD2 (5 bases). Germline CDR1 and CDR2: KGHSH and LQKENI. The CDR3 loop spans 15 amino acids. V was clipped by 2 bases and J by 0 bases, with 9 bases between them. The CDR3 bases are TGTGCCAGCTCACCAGACCTAGCTAGCACAGATACGCAGTATTTT. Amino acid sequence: CASSPDLASTDTQYF.

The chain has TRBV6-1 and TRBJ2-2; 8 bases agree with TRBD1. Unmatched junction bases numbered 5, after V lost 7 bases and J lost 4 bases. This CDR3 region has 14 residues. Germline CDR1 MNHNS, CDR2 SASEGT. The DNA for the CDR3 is TGTGCCAGCACTACGACAGGGGCCACCGGGGAGCTGTTTTTT. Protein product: CASTTTGATGELFF.

The DNA of the CDR3 is TGTGCCAGCAGCTTAGGGGTGAGGAAGCGGACAACCTACGAGCAGTACTTC. It codes for CASSLGVRKRTTYEQYF. The chain is built from TRBV13 and TRBJ2-7; D is perhaps TRBD1 or TRBD2 (5 bases each). This CDR3 region has 17 residues. Germline V gene data show CDR1 as PRHDT and CDR2 as FYEKMQ (reference sequence). The V and J ends lost 0 bases and 2 bases respectively, with 17 bases between them.

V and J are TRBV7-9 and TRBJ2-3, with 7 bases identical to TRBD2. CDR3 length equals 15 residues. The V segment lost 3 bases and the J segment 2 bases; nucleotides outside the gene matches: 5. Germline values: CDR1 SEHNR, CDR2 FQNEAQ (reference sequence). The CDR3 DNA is TGTGCCAGCAGCTTTAGCGGGCCCACCACAGATACGCAGTATTTT. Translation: CASSFSGPTTDTQYF. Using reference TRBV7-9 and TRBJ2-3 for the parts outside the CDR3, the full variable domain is DTGVSQNPRHKITKRGQNVTFRCDPISEHNRLYWYRQTLGQGPEFLTYFQNEAQLEKSRLLSDRFSAERPKGSFSTLEIQRTEQGDSAMYLCASSFSGPTTDTQYFGPGTRLTVL.

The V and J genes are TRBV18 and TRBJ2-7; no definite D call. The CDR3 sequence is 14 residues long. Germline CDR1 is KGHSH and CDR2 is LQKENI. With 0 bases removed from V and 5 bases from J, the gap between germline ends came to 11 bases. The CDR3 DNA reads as TGTGCCAGCTCACCACCTAGCACCAGCCACGAGCAGTACTTC. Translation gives CASSPPSTSHEQYF.

The CDR3, as DNA: TGTGCCATCGAGTGGAGGGACGAGCAGTACTTC. This encodes CAIEWRDEQYF. This chain connects TRBV10-3 to TRBJ2-7; TRBD2 is a possible D gene (6 bases). V was pared by 8 bases and J by 5 bases, with 10 bases between. The CDR3 spans 11 residues. Per germline, CDR1 ENHRY and CDR2 SYGVKD.

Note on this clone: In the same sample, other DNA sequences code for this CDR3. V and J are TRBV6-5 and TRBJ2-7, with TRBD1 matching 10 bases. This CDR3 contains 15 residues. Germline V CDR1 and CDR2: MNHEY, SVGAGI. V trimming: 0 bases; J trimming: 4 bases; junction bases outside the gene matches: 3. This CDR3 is CASSYSPGQGYEQYF. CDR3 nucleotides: TGTGCCAGCAGTTACTCCCCGGGACAGGGGTACGAGCAGTACTTC.

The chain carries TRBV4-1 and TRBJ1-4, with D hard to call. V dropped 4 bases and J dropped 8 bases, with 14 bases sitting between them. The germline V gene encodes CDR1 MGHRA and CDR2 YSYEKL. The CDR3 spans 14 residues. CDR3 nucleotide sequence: TGCGCCAGCAGCCGCCCCGGGAGAGGCGAAAAACTGTTTTTT. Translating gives CASSRPGRGEKLFF.

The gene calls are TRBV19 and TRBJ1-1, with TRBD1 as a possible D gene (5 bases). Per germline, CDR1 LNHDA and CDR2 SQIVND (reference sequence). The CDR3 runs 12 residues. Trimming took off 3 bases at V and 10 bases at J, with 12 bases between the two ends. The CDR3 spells CASSIGLGGAFF. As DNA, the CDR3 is TGTGCCAGTAGTATTGGACTGGGGGGAGCTTTCTTT.

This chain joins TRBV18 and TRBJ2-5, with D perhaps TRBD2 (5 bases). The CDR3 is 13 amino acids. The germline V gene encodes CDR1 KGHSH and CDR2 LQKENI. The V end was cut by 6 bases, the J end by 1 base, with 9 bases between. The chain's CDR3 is CASSPGIQETQYF. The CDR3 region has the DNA TGTGCCAGCTCTCCGGGGATCCAAGAGACCCAGTACTTC.

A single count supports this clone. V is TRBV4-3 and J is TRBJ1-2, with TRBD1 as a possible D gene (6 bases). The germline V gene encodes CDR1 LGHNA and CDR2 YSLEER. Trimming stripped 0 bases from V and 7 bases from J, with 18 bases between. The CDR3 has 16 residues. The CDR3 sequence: CASSQDKNGGGLGYTF. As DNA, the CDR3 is TGCGCCAGCAGCCAAGATAAGAACGGCGGGGGGCTTGGCTACACCTTC.

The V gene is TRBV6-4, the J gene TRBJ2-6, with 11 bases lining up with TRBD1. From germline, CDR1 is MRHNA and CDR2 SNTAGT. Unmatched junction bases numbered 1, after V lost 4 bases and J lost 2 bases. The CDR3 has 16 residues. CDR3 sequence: CASSGTGGAGANVLTF. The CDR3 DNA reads TGTGCCAGCAGTGGGACAGGGGGCGCTGGGGCCAACGTCCTGACTTTC.

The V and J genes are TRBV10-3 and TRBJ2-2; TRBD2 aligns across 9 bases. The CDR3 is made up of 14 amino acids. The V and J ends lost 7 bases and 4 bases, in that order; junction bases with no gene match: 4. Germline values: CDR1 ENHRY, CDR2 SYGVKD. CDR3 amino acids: CAIKGREGTGELFF. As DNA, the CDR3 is TGTGCCATCAAGGGGCGGGAGGGCACCGGGGAGCTGTTTTTT.

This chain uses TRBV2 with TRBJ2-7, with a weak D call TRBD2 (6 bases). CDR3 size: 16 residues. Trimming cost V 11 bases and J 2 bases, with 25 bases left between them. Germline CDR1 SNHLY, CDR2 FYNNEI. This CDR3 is CAPRKGLSGGPYEQYF. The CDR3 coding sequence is TGTGCCCCGCGGAAGGGGCTTAGCGGAGGACCCTACGAGCAGTACTTC.

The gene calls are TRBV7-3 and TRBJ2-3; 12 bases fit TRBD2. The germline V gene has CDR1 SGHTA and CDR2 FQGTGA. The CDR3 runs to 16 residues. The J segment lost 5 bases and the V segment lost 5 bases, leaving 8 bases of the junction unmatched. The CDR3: CASSARLAGAGDTQYF. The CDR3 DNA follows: TGTGCCAGCAGCGCGAGACTAGCGGGAGCTGGAGATACGCAGTATTTT.